This T cell receptor (beta chain) was captured in a study of blood T cell repertoires in COVID-19. The V segment lost 7 bases and the J segment 0 bases; nucleotides outside the gene matches: 14. Germline CDR1 SQVTM, CDR2 ANQGSEA. The CDR3 contains 18 residues. TCRdb's copy holds only in-frame clones and misses some; the assay was immunoSEQ multiplex PCR. The profile shows approximately 50,000 clones, roughly 82% of them singletons. This clonotype originated in a woman aged 80 or over with acute or convalescent COVID-19. The chain combines TRBV29-1 with TRBJ2-1, with TRBD2 matching over 11 bases. The sequencing sample was made of peripheral blood. As DNA, the CDR3 is TGCAGCGCCACCCCCGGGACTAGCGGAATCAGCTCCTACAATGAGCAGTTCTTC. Its translation: CSATPGTSGISSYNEQFF.